The sequence of this T cell receptor (beta chain) was determined in a study of cytomegalovirus exposure and HLA in healthy donors. At the level of the study: Approximately 77 million unique TCRs from HLA-typed donors were held in an early release of data.

It was with 60 Vbeta and 13 Jbeta primers that the PCR ran. TCRdb's table, derived via immunoSEQ multiplex PCR, lists solely in-frame clones and lacks some. The sample holds roughly 180,000 clones, approximately 80% seen once. As concerns this clone: Its antigen is still unknown. A read error may account for a junction end that differs from germline. Other DNA sequences from this sample encode an identical CDR3 as well.

Study-level results: Cytomegalovirus-associated TCR beta chains were listed, numbering 150 to 200.

This CDR3 is built from 11 residues. The germline V gene has CDR1 SNHLY and CDR2 FYNNEI. Sequencing input: PBMCs. This receptor was identified in a female donor in good health and CMV-seronegative. V is TRBV2 and J is TRBJ2-2; D unresolved. The CDR3 DNA reads as TGTGCCAGTAGTGCGGCCGGGGAGCTGTTTTTT. As protein: CASSAAGELFF.